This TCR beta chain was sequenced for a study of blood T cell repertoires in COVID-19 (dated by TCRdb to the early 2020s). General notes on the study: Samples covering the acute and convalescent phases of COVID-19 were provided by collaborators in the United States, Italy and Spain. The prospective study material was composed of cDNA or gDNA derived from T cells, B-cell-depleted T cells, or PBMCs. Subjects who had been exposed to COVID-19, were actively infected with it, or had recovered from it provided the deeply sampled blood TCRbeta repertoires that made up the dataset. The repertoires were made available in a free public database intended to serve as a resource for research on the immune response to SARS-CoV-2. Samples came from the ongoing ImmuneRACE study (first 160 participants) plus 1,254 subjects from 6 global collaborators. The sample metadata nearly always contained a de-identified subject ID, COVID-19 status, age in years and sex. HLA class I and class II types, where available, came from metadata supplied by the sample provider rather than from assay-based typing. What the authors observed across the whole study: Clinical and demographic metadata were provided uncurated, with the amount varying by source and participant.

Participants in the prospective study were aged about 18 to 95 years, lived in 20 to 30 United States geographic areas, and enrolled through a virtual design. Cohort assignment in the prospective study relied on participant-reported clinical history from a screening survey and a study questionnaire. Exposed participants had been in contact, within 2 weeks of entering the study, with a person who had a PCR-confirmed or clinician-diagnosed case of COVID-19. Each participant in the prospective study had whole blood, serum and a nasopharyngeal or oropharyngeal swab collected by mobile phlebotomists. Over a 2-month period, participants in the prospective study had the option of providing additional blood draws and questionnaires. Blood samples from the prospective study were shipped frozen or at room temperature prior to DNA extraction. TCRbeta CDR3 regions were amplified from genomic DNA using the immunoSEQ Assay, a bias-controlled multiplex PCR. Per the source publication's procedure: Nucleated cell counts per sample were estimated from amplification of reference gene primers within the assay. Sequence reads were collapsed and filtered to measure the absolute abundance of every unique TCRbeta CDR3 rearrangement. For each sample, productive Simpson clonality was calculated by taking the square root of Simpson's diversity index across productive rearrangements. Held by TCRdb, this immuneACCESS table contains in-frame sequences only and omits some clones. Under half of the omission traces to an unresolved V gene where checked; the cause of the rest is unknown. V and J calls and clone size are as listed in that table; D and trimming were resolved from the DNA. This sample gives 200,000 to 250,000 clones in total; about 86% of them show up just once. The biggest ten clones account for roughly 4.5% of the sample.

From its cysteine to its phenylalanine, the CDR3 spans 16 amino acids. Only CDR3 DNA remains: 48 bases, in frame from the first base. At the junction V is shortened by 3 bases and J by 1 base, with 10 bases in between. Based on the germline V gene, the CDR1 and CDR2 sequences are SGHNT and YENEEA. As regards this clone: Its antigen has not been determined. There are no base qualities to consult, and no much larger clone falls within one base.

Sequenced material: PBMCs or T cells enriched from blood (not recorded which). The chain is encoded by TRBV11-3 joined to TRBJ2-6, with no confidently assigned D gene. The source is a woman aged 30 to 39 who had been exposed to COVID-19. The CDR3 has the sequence CASSFLPRSGANVLTF. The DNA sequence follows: TGTGCCAGCAGCTTTCTTCCGCGGTCTGGGGCCAACGTCCTGACTTTC.